The rows below give T cell receptor beta chains drawn from one sample of a study of blood T cells in healthy people across ages. TCRdb re-analysed the 5' RACE reads in MiXCR, keeping a single row per CDR3 protein. This table holds roughly 680,000 distinct CDR3 sequences, under 25% found once. Sequencing input: blood. The receptors stem from a man in his 70s in good health. CDR3s include the opening cysteine and the closing phenylalanine or tryptophan. The D gene is left open where the match is weak. Size is omitted from some rows. Given values are once, few, many or a class for expanded clones.

cdr3_aa: CSVTREPGANVLTF; cdr3_nt: TGCAGCGTTACCAGGGAACCTGGGGCCAACGTCCTGACTTTC; v_call: TRBV29-1; d_call: NA; j_call: TRBJ2-6; clone_size: few
cdr3_aa: CASSLRTGFGDAGELFF; cdr3_nt: TGTGCCAGCAGCTTGAGGACAGGGTTCGGGGACGCCGGGGAGCTGTTTTTT; v_call: TRBV7-9; d_call: TRBD1; j_call: TRBJ2-2; clone_size: NA
cdr3_aa: CSARSLAGSSYNEQFF; cdr3_nt: TGCAGTGCTAGATCGCTAGCGGGGAGCTCCTACAATGAGCAGTTCTTC; v_call: TRBV20-1; d_call: TRBD2; j_call: TRBJ2-1; clone_size: few
cdr3_aa: CASSFKGLAGGPADTQYF; cdr3_nt: TGTGCCAGCAGTTTCAAGGGGCTAGCGGGAGGGCCTGCAGATACGCAGTATTTT; v_call: TRBV27; d_call: TRBD2; j_call: TRBJ2-3; clone_size: many
cdr3_aa: CSARVRTGGRNEQFF; cdr3_nt: TGCAGTGCTAGAGTCAGAACAGGGGGCAGGAATGAGCAGTTCTTC; v_call: TRBV20-1; d_call: TRBD1; j_call: TRBJ2-1; clone_size: NA
cdr3_aa: CASKYTPTGADGYTF; cdr3_nt: TGTGCCTCCAAATACACACCGACAGGGGCGGATGGCTACACCTTC; v_call: TRBV30; d_call: TRBD1; j_call: TRBJ1-2; clone_size: many
cdr3_aa: CAGSLREGNQPQHF; cdr3_nt: TGTGCCGGCAGCTTGCGGGAAGGTAATCAGCCCCAGCATTTT; v_call: TRBV7-2; d_call: NA; j_call: TRBJ1-5; clone_size: NA
cdr3_aa: CASSYRDVGETQYF; cdr3_nt: TGCGCCAGCAGCTACCGGGATGTCGGAGAGACCCAGTACTTC; v_call: TRBV5-1; d_call: NA; j_call: TRBJ2-5; clone_size: NA
cdr3_aa: CSVLGPAGGSGSNERFF; cdr3_nt: TGCAGCGTTCTTGGGCCAGCGGGAGGGTCGGGGAGTAATGAGCGGTTCTTC; v_call: TRBV29-1; d_call: TRBD2; j_call: TRBJ2-1; clone_size: few
cdr3_aa: CASSEGKTWVPGELFF; cdr3_nt: TGTGCCAGCAGTGAGGGTAAAACGTGGGTCCCCGGGGAGCTGTTTTTT; v_call: TRBV25-1; d_call: NA; j_call: TRBJ2-2; clone_size: once
cdr3_aa: CASWGGDRDRYEQYF; cdr3_nt: TGTGCCAGTTGGGGTGGAGACAGGGATCGCTACGAGCAGTACTTC; v_call: TRBV28; d_call: TRBD1; j_call: TRBJ2-7; clone_size: NA
cdr3_aa: CASSPETGGSDTQYF; cdr3_nt: TGTGCCAGCTCACCAGAGACAGGGGGCTCAGATACGCAGTATTTT; v_call: TRBV18; d_call: TRBD1; j_call: TRBJ2-3; clone_size: once
cdr3_aa: CASSSKGRYEQYF; cdr3_nt: TGTGCCAGCAGTTCCAAGGGTCGTTACGAGCAGTACTTC; v_call: TRBV28; d_call: NA; j_call: TRBJ2-7; clone_size: NA
cdr3_aa: CSARFAGGPGNEQFF; cdr3_nt: TGCAGTGCTAGGTTCGCGGGAGGGCCGGGAAATGAGCAGTTCTTC; v_call: TRBV20-1; d_call: TRBD2; j_call: TRBJ2-1; clone_size: NA
cdr3_aa: CASSFGARNIQYF; cdr3_nt: TGTGCCAGCTCATTCGGAGCTAGGAACATTCAGTACTTC; v_call: TRBV18; d_call: NA; j_call: TRBJ2-4; clone_size: NA
cdr3_aa: CASSLVAGEAHEQYF; cdr3_nt: TGTGCCAGCAGCTTAGTAGCGGGAGAAGCACACGAGCAGTACTTC; v_call: TRBV7-2; d_call: TRBD2; j_call: TRBJ2-7; clone_size: NA
cdr3_aa: CASSRVQGLYEQYF; cdr3_nt: TGTGCCAGCAGCCGTGTCCAGGGGCTCTACGAGCAGTACTTC; v_call: TRBV3-1; d_call: NA; j_call: TRBJ2-7; clone_size: few
cdr3_aa: CASSLSITGLAGDNEQFF; cdr3_nt: TGTGCCAGCAGTTTATCGATAACGGGACTAGCGGGAGACAATGAGCAGTTCTTC; v_call: TRBV27; d_call: TRBD2; j_call: TRBJ2-1; clone_size: few
cdr3_aa: CSAQIPRDLPRNEQFF; cdr3_nt: TGCAGTGCTCAAATACCCCGGGACTTACCGCGGAATGAGCAGTTCTTC; v_call: TRBV20-1; d_call: NA; j_call: TRBJ2-1; clone_size: few
cdr3_aa: CASSYSRWDEKLFF; cdr3_nt: TGTGCCAGCAGTTACTCGAGGTGGGACGAAAAACTGTTTTTT; v_call: TRBV6-6; d_call: NA; j_call: TRBJ1-4; clone_size: NA
cdr3_aa: CAISVRERETQYF; cdr3_nt: TGTGCCATCAGTGTTCGGGAAAGGGAGACCCAGTACTTC; v_call: TRBV10-3; d_call: NA; j_call: TRBJ2-5; clone_size: NA
cdr3_aa: CASSVRQNTGELFF; cdr3_nt: TGTGCCAGCAGCGTAAGACAGAACACCGGGGAGCTGTTTTTT; v_call: TRBV7-9; d_call: NA; j_call: TRBJ2-2; clone_size: NA
cdr3_aa: CASSFGQILTDTQYF; cdr3_nt: TGCGCCAGCAGCTTTGGACAGATTCTCACAGATACGCAGTATTTT; v_call: TRBV5-1; d_call: NA; j_call: TRBJ2-3; clone_size: few
cdr3_aa: CASWRGDSPGNTIYF; cdr3_nt: TGTGCCAGCTGGAGAGGGGATAGCCCCGGAAACACCATATATTTT; v_call: TRBV6-5; d_call: NA; j_call: TRBJ1-3; clone_size: few
cdr3_aa: CAVGKSYEQYF; cdr3_nt: TGTGCCGTCGGAAAGTCCTACGAGCAGTACTTC; v_call: TRBV27; d_call: NA; j_call: TRBJ2-7; clone_size: many
cdr3_aa: CASRRTSGSSYEQFF; cdr3_nt: TGTGCCAGCAGACGGACTAGCGGGAGTTCCTATGAGCAGTTCTTC; v_call: TRBV28; d_call: TRBD2; j_call: TRBJ2-1; clone_size: NA